One and the same sample provided the 12 T cell receptor beta chains below, sequenced in a study of regulatory T cells in long-lasting Graves disease. As for time point: newly diagnosed GD, antithyroid drugs for less than 3 months. Extracted RNA from PBMCs served as the source of the TCR library. Arm-PCR of CDR3 regions and iRepertoire HTBI primers were used to build TCR beta libraries. TCRdb re-analysed the multiplex PCR reads in MiXCR, keeping a single row per CDR3 protein. The profile shows a few hundred thousand distinct CDR3 sequences, 12% to 15% of them singletons. These data were likewise used in another study, on T cells in Graves' hyperthyroidism and ophthalmopathy.

The specimen comprised peripheral blood mononuclear cells (PBMCs), sampled at new diagnosis, from a patient treated with antithyroid drugs. Receptor source: a woman between 50 and 59 years old with Graves disease.

V and J are TRBV19 and TRBJ1-2, with D maybe TRBD1 (6 bases). This CDR3 contains 16 residues. Per germline, CDR1 LNHDA and CDR2 SQIVND (reference sequence). V was pared by 3 bases and J by 6 bases, with 20 bases between. The CDR3 protein is CASSMDSQPLFNGYTF. In DNA, the CDR3 is TGTGCCAGTAGTATGGACAGTCAACCCTTGTTTAATGGCTACACCTTC. The entire variable domain, with the rest obtained from reference TRBV19 and TRBJ1-2, is as follows: DGGITQSPKYLFRKEGQNVTLSCEQNLNHDAMYWYRQDPGQGLRLIYYSQIVNDFQKGDIAEGYSVSREKKESFPLTVTSAQKNPTAFYLCASSMDSQPLFNGYTFGSGTRLTVV.

This clonotype was seen many times. This chain joins TRBV3-1 and TRBJ1-2; D unresolved. The CDR3 runs to 13 residues. Germline CDR1 reads LGHDT; CDR2 reads YNNKEL (reference sequence). V was clipped by 6 bases and J by 5 bases, with 13 bases between them. CDR3 region: CASSPYDGYGYTF. CDR3 DNA sequence: TGTGCCAGCAGTCCTTACGACGGGTATGGCTACACCTTC.

In its sample, this clonotype was seen many times. The gene calls are TRBV5-8 and TRBJ2-1; D remains ambiguous. Germline values: CDR1 SGHTS, CDR2 YDEGEE. Trimming cost V 7 bases and J 0 bases, with 11 bases left between them. CDR3 size: 14 residues. The CDR3 protein is CASGPQRSYNEQFF. In DNA, the CDR3 is TGTGCCAGCGGTCCCCAGCGCTCCTACAATGAGCAGTTCTTC.

The chain combines TRBV5-1 with TRBJ2-5; 7 bases fit TRBD2. The CDR3 contains 18 residues. Trimming took 1 base from V and 4 from J; bases not matched to a gene: 16. CDR1 is SGHRS and CDR2 is YFSETQ in the germline V gene. The CDR3 region is CASSLSAPTGGWVETQYF. CDR3 bases: TGCGCCAGCAGCTTGTCCGCCCCTACGGGAGGATGGGTAGAGACCCAGTACTTC.

The table lists this clonotype with many counts. This chain joins TRBV28 and TRBJ1-2, with 10 bases identical to TRBD1. The CDR3 has 15 amino acids. In germline, CDR1 is MDHEN, CDR2 SYDVKM. Trimming cost V 6 bases and J 6 bases; bases outside gene matches: 10. The CDR3 protein is CASSSPGQGRDGYTF. CDR3 nucleotides: TGTGCCAGCAGCTCACCGGGACAGGGGCGAGATGGCTACACCTTC.

At least ten counts were recorded for this clonotype. The chain recombines TRBV30 with TRBJ2-5; TRBD2 might be the D (6 bases). The CDR3 has 15 amino acids. Germline V gives CDR1 GTSNPN, CDR2 SVGIG (reference sequence). V gave up 1 base and J gave up 5 bases, with 17 bases separating them. CDR3 bases: TGTGCCTGGAGTGGGGTCGGCGGGAAGAGGGAGACCCAGTACTTC. Translation gives CAWSGVGGKRETQYF.

Comment on this clonotype: One base away lies a much larger clone, so this may be a sequencing read error. The V and J genes are TRBV11-2 and TRBJ2-2, with 10 bases matching TRBD1. Germline V gene sequence: CDR1 SGHAT, CDR2 FQNNGV. V lost 7 bases, J lost 10 bases, and 9 bases stayed unmatched. The CDR3 consists of 14 residues. CDR3 region: CASNAGQGPEELFF. CDR3 coding DNA: TGTGCCAGCAACGCGGGACAGGGGCCCGAGGAGCTGTTTTTT.

This clonotype was observed at least ten times. The rearrangement joins TRBV12-3 or TRBV12-4 to TRBJ2-7, with D possibly matching TRBD1 (5 bases). V was trimmed by 6 bases and J by 0 bases, leaving 15 bases between them. This CDR3 comprises 15 residues. CDR3 nucleotides: TGTGCCAGCAGACAACAGGAGATTAACTCCTACGAGCAGTACTTC. Amino acids: CASRQQEINSYEQYF.

This clonotype was counted only a few times. The rearrangement uses TRBV25-1 and TRBJ2-6, with unresolved D. Germline V gives CDR1 MGHDK, CDR2 SYGVNS. Trimming cost V 8 bases and J 0 bases, with 5 bases left between them. CDR3 size: 13 residues. DNA for the CDR3: TGTGCCAGCTGCCCCTCTGGGGCCAACGTCCTGACTTTC. It codes for CASCPSGANVLTF.

With regard to this clonotype: This may come from a read error, since a much larger clone is one base off. This chain joins TRBV28 and TRBJ2-3; 7 nucleotides line up with TRBD1. The CDR3 sequence is 17 residues long. Per the germline V gene, CDR1 is MDHEN and CDR2 is SYDVKM. The CDR3, as DNA: TGTGCCAGCAGTTTATCCCAGGGGGTTGCCCTCACAGATACGCGGTATTTT. This translates into CASSLSQGVALTDTRYF.

This clonotype showed up just a few times. The chain couples TRBV7-9 to TRBJ2-7; no definite D call. The CDR3 is 13 amino acids. The germline gives CDR1 SEHNR, CDR2 FQNEAQ (reference sequence). V lost 1 base and J 0 bases, leaving 4 bases between the germline ends. In DNA, the CDR3 is TGTGCCAGCAGCTTAGTCAACTCCTACGAGCAGTACTTC. Translated, it gives CASSLVNSYEQYF.

This clonotype turned up a few times. The genes are TRBV5-1 and TRBJ2-2; a weak D match, TRBD1 (5 bases). CDR3 length equals 16 residues. V was trimmed by 4 bases and J by 0 bases, leaving 13 bases between them. In germline, CDR1 is SGHRS, CDR2 YFSETQ. This CDR3 reads CASSRADRANTGELFF. DNA for the CDR3: TGCGCCAGCAGCCGCGCTGACAGAGCGAACACCGGGGAGCTGTTTTTT. The full variable domain, with the rest looked up from reference TRBV5-1 and TRBJ2-2, is KAGVTQTPRYLIKTRGQQVTLSCSPISGHRSVSWYQQTPGQGLQFLFEYFSETQRNKGNFPGRFSGRQFSNSRSEMNVSTLELGDSALYLCASSRADRANTGELFFGEGSRLTVL.